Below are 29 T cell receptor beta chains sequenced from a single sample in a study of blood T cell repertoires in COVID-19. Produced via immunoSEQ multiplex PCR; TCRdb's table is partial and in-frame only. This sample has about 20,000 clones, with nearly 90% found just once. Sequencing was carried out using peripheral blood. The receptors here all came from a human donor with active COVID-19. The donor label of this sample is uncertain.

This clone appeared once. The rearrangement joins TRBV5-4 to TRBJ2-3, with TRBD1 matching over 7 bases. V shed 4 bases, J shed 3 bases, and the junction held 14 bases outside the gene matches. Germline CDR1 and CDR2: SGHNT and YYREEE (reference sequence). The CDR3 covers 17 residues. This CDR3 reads CASSVGAGGVGTDTQYF. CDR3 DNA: TGTGCCAGCAGCGTCGGGGCAGGGGGTGTTGGGACAGATACGCAGTATTTT.

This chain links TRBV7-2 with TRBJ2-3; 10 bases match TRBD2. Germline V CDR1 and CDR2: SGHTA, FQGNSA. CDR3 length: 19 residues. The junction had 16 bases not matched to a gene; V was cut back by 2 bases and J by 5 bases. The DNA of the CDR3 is TGTGCCAGCAGCTTACGAAGCGTAAGCGGGAGGGCCGGGGGAGATACGCAGTATTTT. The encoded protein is CASSLRSVSGRAGGDTQYF.

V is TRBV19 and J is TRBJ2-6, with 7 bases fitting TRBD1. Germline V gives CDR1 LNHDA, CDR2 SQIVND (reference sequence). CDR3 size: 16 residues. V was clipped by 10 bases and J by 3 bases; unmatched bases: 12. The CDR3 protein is CATSGTALFGANVLTF. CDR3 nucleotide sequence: TGTGCCACCTCCGGGACAGCCCTTTTTGGGGCCAACGTCCTGACTTTC.

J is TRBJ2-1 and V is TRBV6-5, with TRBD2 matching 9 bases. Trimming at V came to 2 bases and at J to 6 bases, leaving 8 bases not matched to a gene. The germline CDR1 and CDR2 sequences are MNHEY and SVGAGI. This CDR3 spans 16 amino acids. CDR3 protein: CASSYGPGGRVNEQFF. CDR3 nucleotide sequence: TGTGCCAGCAGTTACGGCCCGGGCGGGAGGGTCAATGAGCAGTTCTTC.

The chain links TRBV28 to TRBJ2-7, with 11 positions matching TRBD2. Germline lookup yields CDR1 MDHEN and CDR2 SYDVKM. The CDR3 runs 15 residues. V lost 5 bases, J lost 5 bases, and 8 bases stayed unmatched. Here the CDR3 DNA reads TGTGCCAGCAGTGTACTAGCGGGAGTATTGAACGAGCAGTACTTC. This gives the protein CASSVLAGVLNEQYF.

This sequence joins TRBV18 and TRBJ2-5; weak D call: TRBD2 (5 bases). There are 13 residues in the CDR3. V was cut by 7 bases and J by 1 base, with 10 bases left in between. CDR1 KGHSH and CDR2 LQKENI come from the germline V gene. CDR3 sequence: CASYGESQETQYF. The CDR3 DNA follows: TGTGCCAGCTACGGGGAGAGCCAAGAGACCCAGTACTTC.

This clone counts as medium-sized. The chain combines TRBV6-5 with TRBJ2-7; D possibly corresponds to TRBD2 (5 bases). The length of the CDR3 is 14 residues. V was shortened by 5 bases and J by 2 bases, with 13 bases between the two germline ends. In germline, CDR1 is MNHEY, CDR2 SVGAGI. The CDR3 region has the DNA TGTGCCAGCAGTCCCGTAGAGCGGCCCTACGAGCAGTACTTC. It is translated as CASSPVERPYEQYF.

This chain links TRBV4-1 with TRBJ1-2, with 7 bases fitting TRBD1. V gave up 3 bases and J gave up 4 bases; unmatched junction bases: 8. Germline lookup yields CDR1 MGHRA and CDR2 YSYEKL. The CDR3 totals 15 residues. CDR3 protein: CASSHQGGAGYGYTF. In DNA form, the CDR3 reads TGCGCCAGCAGCCATCAAGGGGGCGCGGGCTATGGCTACACCTTC.

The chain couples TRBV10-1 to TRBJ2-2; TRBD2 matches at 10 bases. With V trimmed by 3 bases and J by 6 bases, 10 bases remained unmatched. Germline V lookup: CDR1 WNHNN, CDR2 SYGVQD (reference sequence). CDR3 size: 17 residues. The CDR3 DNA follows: TGCGCCAGCAGTGATCGAGCGGGAGGGCCAAAGGCCGGGGAGCTGTTTTTT. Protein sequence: CASSDRAGGPKAGELFF.

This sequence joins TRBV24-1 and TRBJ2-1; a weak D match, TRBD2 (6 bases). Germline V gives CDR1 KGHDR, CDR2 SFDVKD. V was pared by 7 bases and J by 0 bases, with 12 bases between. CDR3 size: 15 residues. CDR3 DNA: TGTGCCACCAGAGGGGACTCGCTCTCCTACAATGAGCAGTTCTTC. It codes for CATRGDSLSYNEQFF.

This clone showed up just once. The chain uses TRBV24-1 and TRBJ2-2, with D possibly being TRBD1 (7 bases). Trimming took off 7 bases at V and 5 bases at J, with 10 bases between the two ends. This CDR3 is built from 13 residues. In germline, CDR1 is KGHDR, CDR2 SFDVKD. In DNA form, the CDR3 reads TGTGCCACCAGGCAGGGGGGTACCGGGGAGCTGTTTTTT. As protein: CATRQGGTGELFF.

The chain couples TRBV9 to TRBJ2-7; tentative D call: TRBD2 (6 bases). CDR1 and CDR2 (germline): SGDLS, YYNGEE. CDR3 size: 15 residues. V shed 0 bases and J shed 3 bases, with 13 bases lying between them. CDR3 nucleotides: TGTGCCAGCAGCGTAGCACCAGCGGGTGGCTACGAGCAGTACTTC. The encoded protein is CASSVAPAGGYEQYF.

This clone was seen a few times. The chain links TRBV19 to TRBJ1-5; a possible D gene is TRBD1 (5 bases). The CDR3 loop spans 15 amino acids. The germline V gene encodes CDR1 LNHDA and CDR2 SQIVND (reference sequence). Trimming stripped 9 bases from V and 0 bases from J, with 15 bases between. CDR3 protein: CASQVRGTSNQPQHF. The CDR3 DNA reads TGTGCCAGCCAAGTAAGGGGTACTAGCAATCAGCCCCAGCATTTT.

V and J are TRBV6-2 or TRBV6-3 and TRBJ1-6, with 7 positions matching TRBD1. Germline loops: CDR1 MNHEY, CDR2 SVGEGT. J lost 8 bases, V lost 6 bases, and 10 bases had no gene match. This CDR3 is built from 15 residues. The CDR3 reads CASSSTGTDYSPLHF. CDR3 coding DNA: TGTGCCAGCAGCTCAACCGGGACAGACTATTCACCCCTCCACTTT.

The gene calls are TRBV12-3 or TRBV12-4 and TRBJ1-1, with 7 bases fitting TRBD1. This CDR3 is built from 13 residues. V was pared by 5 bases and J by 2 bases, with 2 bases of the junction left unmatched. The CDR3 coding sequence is TGTGCCAGCAGTAGGACAGGAAACACTGAAGCTTTCTTT. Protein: CASSRTGNTEAFF.

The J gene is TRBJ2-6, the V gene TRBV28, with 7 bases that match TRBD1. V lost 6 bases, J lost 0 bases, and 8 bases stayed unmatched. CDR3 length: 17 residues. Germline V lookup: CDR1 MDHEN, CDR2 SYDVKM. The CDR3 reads CASSNRGPASGANVLTF. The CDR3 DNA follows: TGTGCCAGCAGCAACAGGGGTCCTGCCTCTGGGGCCAACGTCCTGACTTTC.

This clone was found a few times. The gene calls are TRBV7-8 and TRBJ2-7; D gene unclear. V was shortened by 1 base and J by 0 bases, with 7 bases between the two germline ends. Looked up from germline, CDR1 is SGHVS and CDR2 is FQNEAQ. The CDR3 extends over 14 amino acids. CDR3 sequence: CASSLGSPSYEQYF. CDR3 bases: TGTGCCAGCAGCTTAGGGAGTCCCTCCTACGAGCAGTACTTC.

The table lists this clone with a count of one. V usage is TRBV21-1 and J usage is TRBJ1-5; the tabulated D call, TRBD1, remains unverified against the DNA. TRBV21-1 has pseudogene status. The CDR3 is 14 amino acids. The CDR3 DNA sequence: TGTGCCAGCAGAAGGACAGGGATGTATCAGCCCCAGCATTTT. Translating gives CASRRTGMYQPQHF.

The CDR3 protein is CTSSQGQGGTYGYTF. CDR3 nucleotides: TGCACCAGCAGCCAAGGCCAGGGGGGTACCTATGGCTACACCTTC. J is TRBJ1-2 and V is TRBV1; TRBD1 was called by the table and not checked on the DNA. TRBV1 is termed a pseudogene. This CDR3 has 15 residues.

DNA for the CDR3: TGTGCCAGCAGTACGACAGGGGGCGGAACGGATGAGCAGTTCTTC. The encoded protein is CASSTTGGGTDEQFF. The gene calls are TRBV28 and TRBJ2-1; 10 positions match TRBD1. The CDR3 extends over 15 amino acids. Germline lookup yields CDR1 MDHEN and CDR2 SYDVKM. V lost 5 bases and J lost 8; bases outside the gene matches: 9.

The CDR3 loop reads CASSAGQVSEKLFF. The DNA of the CDR3 is TGTGCCAGCAGCGCCGGACAGGTTTCCGAAAAACTGTTTTTT. The chain has TRBV7-9 and TRBJ1-4; TRBD1 matches 7 bases. Per germline, CDR1 SEHNR and CDR2 FQNEAQ (reference sequence). V lost 5 bases and J lost 8; bases outside the gene matches: 8. The CDR3 is made up of 14 amino acids.

The CDR3 DNA reads TGTGCCAGCAGCTTATTGGCTAGCGGGAGTTCGAGAACGCAGTATTTT. This translates into CASSLLASGSSRTQYF. The V call is TRBV7-6, the J call TRBJ2-3; 10 bases match TRBD2. This CDR3 is built from 16 residues. V dropped 2 bases and J dropped 9; count of bases not matched to a gene: 11. Germline-derived CDR1 and CDR2 are SGHVS and FNYEAQ.

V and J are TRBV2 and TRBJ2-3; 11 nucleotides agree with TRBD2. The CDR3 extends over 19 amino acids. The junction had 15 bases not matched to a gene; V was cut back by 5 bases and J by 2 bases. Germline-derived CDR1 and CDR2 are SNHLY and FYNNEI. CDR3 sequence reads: CASSPGQVASGRSTDTQYF. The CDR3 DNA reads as TGTGCCAGCAGTCCGGGACAGGTGGCTAGCGGGAGGTCCACAGATACGCAGTATTTT.

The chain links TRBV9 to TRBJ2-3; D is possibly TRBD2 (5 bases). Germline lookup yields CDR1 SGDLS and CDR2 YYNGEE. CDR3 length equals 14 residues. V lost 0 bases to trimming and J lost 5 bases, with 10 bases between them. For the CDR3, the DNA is TGTGCCAGCAGCGTAGGGGTTGCGGGAGATACGCAGTATTTT. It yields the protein CASSVGVAGDTQYF.

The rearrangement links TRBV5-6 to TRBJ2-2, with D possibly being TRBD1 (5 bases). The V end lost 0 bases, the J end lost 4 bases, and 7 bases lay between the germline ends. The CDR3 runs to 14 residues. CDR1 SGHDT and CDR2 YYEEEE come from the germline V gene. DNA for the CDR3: TGTGCCAGCAGCTTGGGACAGCGCACCGGGGAGCTGTTTTTT. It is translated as CASSLGQRTGELFF. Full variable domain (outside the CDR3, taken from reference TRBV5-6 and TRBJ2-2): DAGVTQSPTHLIKTRGQQVTLRCSPKSGHDTVSWYQQALGQGPQFIFQYYEEEERQRGNFPDRFSGHQFPNYSSELNVNALLLGDSALYLCASSLGQRTGELFFGEGSRLTVL.

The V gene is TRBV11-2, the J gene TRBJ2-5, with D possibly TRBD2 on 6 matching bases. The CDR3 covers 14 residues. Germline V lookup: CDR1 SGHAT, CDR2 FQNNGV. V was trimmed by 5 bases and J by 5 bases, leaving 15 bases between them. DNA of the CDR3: TGTGCCAGCAGCCCCCCCGGGAGACCGGAGACCCAGTACTTC. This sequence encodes CASSPPGRPETQYF.

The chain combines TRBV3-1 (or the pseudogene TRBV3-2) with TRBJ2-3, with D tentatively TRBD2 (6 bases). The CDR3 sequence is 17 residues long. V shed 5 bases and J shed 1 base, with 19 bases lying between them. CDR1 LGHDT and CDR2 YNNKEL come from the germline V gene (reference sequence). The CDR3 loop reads CASSLKGLRERTDTQYF. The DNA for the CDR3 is TGTGCCAGCAGCTTAAAAGGCCTTCGGGAGCGCACAGATACGCAGTATTTT.

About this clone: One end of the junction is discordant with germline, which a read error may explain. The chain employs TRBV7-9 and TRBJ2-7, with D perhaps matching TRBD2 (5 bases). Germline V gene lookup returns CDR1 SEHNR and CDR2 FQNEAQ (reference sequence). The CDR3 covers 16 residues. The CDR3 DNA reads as TGTGCCAGCAGCTTAAAATCCGGGGTCCTCGGGGTAGACCCGTCCTTC. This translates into CASSLKSGVLGVDPSF.

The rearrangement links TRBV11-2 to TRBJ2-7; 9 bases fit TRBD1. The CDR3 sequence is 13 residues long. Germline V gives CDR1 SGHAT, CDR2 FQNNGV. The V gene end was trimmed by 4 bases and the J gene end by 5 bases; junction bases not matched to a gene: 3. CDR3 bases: TGTGCCAGCAGCTCGGGACAGGGAAACGAGCAGTACTTC. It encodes CASSSGQGNEQYF.